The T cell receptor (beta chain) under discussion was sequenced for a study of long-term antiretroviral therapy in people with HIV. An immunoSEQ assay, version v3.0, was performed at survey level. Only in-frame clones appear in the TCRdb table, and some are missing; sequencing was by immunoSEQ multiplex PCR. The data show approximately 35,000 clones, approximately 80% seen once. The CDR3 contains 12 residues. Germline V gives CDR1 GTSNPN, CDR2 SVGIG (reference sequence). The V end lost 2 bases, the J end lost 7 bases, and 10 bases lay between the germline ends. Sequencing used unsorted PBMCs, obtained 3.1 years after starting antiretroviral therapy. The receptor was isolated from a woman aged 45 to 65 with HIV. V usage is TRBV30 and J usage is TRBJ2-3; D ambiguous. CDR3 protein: CAWSLLSNTQYF. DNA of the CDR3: TGTGCCTGGAGTTTACTCTCCAATACGCAGTATTTT. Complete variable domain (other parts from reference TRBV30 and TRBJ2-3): SQTIHQWPATLVQPVGSPLSLECTVEGTSNPNLYWYRQAAGRGLQLLFYSVGIGQISSEVPQNLSASRPQDRQFILSSKKLLLSDSGFYLCAWSLLSNTQYFGPGTRLTVL.